This T cell receptor (beta chain) was retrieved from a study of blood T cell repertoires in COVID-19. Study information: Spain, Italy and the United States supplied samples that represented acute and convalescent COVID-19. Sample material is recorded as cDNA or gDNA derived from T cells, B-cell-depleted T cells, or PBMCs.

The germline V and J ends were trimmed by 3 bases and 0 bases, with 15 bases remaining between them. Germline V gene lookup returns CDR1 SGHRS and CDR2 YFSETQ. The CDR3 runs 16 residues. Profiled with immunoSEQ multiplex PCR; TCRdb holds only in-frame clones, not every one. The sample consists of about 320,000 clones, approximately 85% of them appearing once. The chain carries TRBV5-1 and TRBJ1-1; TRBD1 is a possible D gene (5 bases). Sequencing was carried out using peripheral blood. The TCR sequence derives from a human donor in a cohort sampled during active COVID-19. The CDR3 DNA is TGCGCCAGCAGCTCATCCGGGGGGAGGATGAACACTGAAGCTTTCTTT. As protein: CASSSSGGRMNTEAFF. The full variable domain, in which reference TRBV5-1 and TRBJ1-1 provide the parts outside the CDR3, is KAGVTQTPRYLIKTRGQQVTLSCSPISGHRSVSWYQQTPGQGLQFLFEYFSETQRNKGNFPGRFSGRQFSNSRSEMNVSTLELGDSALYLCASSSSGGRMNTEAFFGQGTRLTVV.